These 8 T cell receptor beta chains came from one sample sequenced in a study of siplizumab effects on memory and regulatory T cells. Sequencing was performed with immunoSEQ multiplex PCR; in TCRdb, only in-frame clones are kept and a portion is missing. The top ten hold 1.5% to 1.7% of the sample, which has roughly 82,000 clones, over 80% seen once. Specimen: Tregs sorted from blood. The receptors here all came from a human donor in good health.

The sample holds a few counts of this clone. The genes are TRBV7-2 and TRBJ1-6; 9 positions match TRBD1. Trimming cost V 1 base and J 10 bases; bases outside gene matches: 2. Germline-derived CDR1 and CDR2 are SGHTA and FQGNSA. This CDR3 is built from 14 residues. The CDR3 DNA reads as TGTGCCAGCAGCTTAGAAGACAGGGGGTCACCCCTCCACTTT. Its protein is CASSLEDRGSPLHF. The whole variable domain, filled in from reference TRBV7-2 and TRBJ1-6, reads GAGVSQSPSNKVTEKGKDVELRCDPISGHTALYWYRQSLGQGLEFLIYFQGNSAPDKSGLPSDRFSAERTGGSVSTLTIQRTQQEDSAVYLCASSLEDRGSPLHFGNGTRLTVT.

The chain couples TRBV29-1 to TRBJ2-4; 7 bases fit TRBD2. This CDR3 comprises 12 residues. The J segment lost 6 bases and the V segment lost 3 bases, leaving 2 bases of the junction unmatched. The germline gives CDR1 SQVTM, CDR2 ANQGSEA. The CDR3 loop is CSVDSGRNIQYF. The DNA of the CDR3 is TGCAGCGTTGATAGCGGGCGAAACATTCAGTACTTC. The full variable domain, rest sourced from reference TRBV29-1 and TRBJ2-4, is SAVISQKPSRDICQRGTSLTIQCQVDSQVTMMFWYRQQPGQSLTLIATANQGSEATYESGFVIDKFPISRPNLTFSTLTVSNMSPEDSSIYLCSVDSGRNIQYFGAGTRLSVL.

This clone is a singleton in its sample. The CDR3 DNA reads as TGTGCCAGCAGCTTAGGCGGGCGGGGAAACACCATATATTTT. It is translated as CASSLGGRGNTIYF. The rearrangement links TRBV7-2 to TRBJ1-3, with no clear D. V lost 1 base, J lost 4 bases, and 8 bases lay in between. Per the germline V gene, CDR1 is SGHTA and CDR2 is FQGNSA. The CDR3 spans 14 residues.

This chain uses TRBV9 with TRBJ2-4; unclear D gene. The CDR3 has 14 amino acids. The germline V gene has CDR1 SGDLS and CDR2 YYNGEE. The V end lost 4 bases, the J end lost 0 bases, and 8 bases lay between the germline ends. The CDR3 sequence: CASSPGVAKNIQYF. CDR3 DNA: TGTGCCAGCAGCCCTGGGGTAGCCAAAAACATTCAGTACTTC. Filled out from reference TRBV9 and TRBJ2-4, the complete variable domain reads DSGVTQTPKHLITATGQRVTLRCSPRSGDLSVYWYQQSLDQGLQFLIQYYNGEERAKGNILERFSAQQFPDLHSELNLSSLELGDSALYFCASSPGVAKNIQYFGAGTRLSVL.

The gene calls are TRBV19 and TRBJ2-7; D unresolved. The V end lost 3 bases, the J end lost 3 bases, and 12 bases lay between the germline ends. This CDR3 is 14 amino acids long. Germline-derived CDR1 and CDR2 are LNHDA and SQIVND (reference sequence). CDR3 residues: CASSIAGRIYEQYF. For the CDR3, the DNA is TGTGCCAGTAGTATTGCCGGCCGCATCTACGAGCAGTACTTC.

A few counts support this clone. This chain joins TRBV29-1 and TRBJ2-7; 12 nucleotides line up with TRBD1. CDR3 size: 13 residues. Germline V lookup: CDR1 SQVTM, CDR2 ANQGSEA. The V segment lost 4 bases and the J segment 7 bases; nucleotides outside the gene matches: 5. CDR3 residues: CSVVRDRGQEQYF. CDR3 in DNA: TGCAGCGTTGTCCGGGACAGGGGGCAAGAGCAGTACTTC.

For the CDR3, the DNA is TGTGCCATCAGTGAGTCCTTGGGACCTACACTATATACGCAGTATTTT. It encodes CAISESLGPTLYTQYF. J is TRBJ2-3 and V is TRBV10-3, with D perhaps matching TRBD1 or TRBD2 (5 bases each). The CDR3 totals 16 residues. Per the germline V gene, CDR1 is ENHRY and CDR2 is SYGVKD. With 0 bases removed from V and 7 bases from J, the gap between germline ends came to 17 bases.

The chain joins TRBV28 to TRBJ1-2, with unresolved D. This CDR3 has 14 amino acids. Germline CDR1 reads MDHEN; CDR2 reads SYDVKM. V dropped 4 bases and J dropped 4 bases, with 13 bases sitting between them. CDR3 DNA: TGTGCCAGCAGTTCCCCAGCAGAGTCCTATGGCTACACCTTC. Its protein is CASSSPAESYGYTF.